What follows are 20 T cell receptor beta chains derived from one specimen sequenced in a study of T cells expressing NK-cell markers. TCRdb reprocessed the 5' RACE reads and keeps a single row for each CDR3 protein, giving no DNA. This sample's table reports about 550,000 distinct CDR3 sequences. Sequencing was performed on blood T cells: a sorted CD56 or NKG2C T cell subset, CD4+ or CD8+ T cells, or bulk PBMC T cells (not recorded which). These TCRs come from a man aged 18 to 35 in good health.

The chain couples TRBV27 to TRBJ2-5; TCRdb's assignment of TRBD2 cannot be checked, as there is no DNA. The V gene's germline CDR1 is MNHEY and CDR2 SMNVEV (reference sequence). The CDR3 extends over 15 amino acids. This CDR3 reads CASSSRGRIQETQYF.

The chain has TRBV3-1 and TRBJ2-3; TCRdb indicates TRBD2, and absent DNA this call remains unverified. Germline CDR1 reads LGHDT; CDR2 reads YNNKEL (reference sequence). The CDR3 is 15 residues long. CDR3: CASRYEREGTDTQYF.

The chain recombines TRBV6-1 with TRBJ2-1; there is no DNA to check the TCRdb D call of TRBD2. The CDR3 covers 14 residues. Per germline, CDR1 MNHNS and CDR2 SASEGT. The CDR3 protein is CASGTSGSWNEQFF.

The genes are TRBV6-2 or TRBV6-3 and TRBJ2-3; the TRBD2 assignment by TCRdb is unverifiable without DNA. CDR1 and CDR2 from the germline V gene are MNHEY and SVGEGT. There are 17 residues in the CDR3. The CDR3 protein is CASSLTLAGVVADTQYF.

V and J are TRBV5-1 and TRBJ2-1. CDR1 and CDR2 (germline): SGHRS, YFSETQ. The CDR3 has 14 amino acids. This chain's CDR3 is CASSLGDFSNEQFF.

This rearrangement joins TRBV12-3 or TRBV12-4 to TRBJ1-2. This CDR3 has 15 residues. The chain's CDR3 is CASSLSRQVTYGYTF.

V gene TRBV7-9 combines with J gene TRBJ2-7; TCRdb reports TRBD2, a call that lacks DNA to check it against. This CDR3 comprises 16 residues. Germline loops: CDR1 SEHNR, CDR2 FQNEAQ (reference sequence). The CDR3 sequence: CASSLGRLAGFYEQYF. Full variable domain (missing parts from reference TRBV7-9 and TRBJ2-7): DTGVSQNPRHKITKRGQNVTFRCDPISEHNRLYWYRQTLGQGPEFLTYFQNEAQLEKSRLLSDRFSAERPKGSFSTLEIQRTEQGDSAMYLCASSLGRLAGFYEQYFGPGTRLTVT.

This rearrangement joins TRBV24-1 to TRBJ2-1; TCRdb's D call of TRBD2 is untestable without DNA. The germline V gene encodes CDR1 KGHDR and CDR2 SFDVKD. The CDR3 contains 18 residues. The CDR3: CATSDPRGTSGLENEQFF.

The chain has TRBV3-1 and TRBJ2-1. Germline CDR1 and CDR2: LGHDT and YNNKEL (reference sequence). The CDR3 loop spans 13 amino acids. This chain's CDR3 is CASSPPAMDEQFF.

The V gene is TRBV7-6, the J gene TRBJ1-1; TCRdb gives TRBD1 as the D gene, but with no DNA this cannot be confirmed. Germline loops: CDR1 SGHVS, CDR2 FNYEAQ. The CDR3 runs 14 residues. The CDR3 here is CASSPGGGYTEAFF.

V usage is TRBV27 and J usage is TRBJ1-2. The CDR3 consists of 16 residues. The V gene's germline CDR1 is MNHEY and CDR2 SMNVEV (reference sequence). This CDR3 is CASSYLVGGVHYGYTF.

The V and J genes are TRBV10-3 and TRBJ1-1. CDR3 length: 11 amino acids. Per germline, CDR1 ENHRY and CDR2 SYGVKD. This chain's CDR3 is CATRVNTEAFF.

The J gene is TRBJ2-2, the V gene TRBV12-3 or TRBV12-4; the D call from TCRdb, TRBD2, cannot be confirmed without DNA. This CDR3 comprises 16 residues. CDR3 region: CASRYDLAGGTGELFF.

CDR3 sequence: CASSFGRGISDNEQFF. The V and J genes are TRBV7-2 and TRBJ2-1; TCRdb's D gene call, TRBD1, goes unchecked for lack of DNA. Germline V gene sequence: CDR1 SGHTA, CDR2 FQGNSA. The CDR3 has 16 residues.

The rearrangement uses TRBV5-8 and TRBJ1-4; there is no DNA to check the TCRdb D call of TRBD1. Germline CDR1 SGHTS, CDR2 YDEGEE. The CDR3 has 15 amino acids. The chain's CDR3 is CASSPGDRGGEKLFF.

The chain uses TRBV12-3 or TRBV12-4 and TRBJ2-5; TCRdb proposes TRBD2, but this gene call is untestable without DNA. The CDR3 has 15 residues. The CDR3: CASGLAGGPGETQYF.

The chain has TRBV29-1 and TRBJ2-3; lacking DNA, the TRBD2 call made by TCRdb goes unchecked. This CDR3 has 15 residues. Germline CDR1 and CDR2: SQVTM and ANQGSEA. CDR3 region: CSVDSVLQPTDTQYF.

This chain links TRBV20-1 with TRBJ1-5; TCRdb's assignment of TRBD1 cannot be checked, as there is no DNA. Germline V gene data show CDR1 as DFQATT and CDR2 as SNEGSKA (reference sequence). The CDR3 has 15 residues. CDR3 residues: CSAFLGGTSNQPQHF.

The J gene is TRBJ2-7, the V gene TRBV6-2 or TRBV6-3; TCRdb designates TRBD2, a call that cannot be tested without DNA. The CDR3 totals 15 residues. From germline, CDR1 is MNHEY and CDR2 SVGEGT. The CDR3 is CASVGSGSGFYEQYF.

The chain uses TRBV20-1 and TRBJ2-1; lacking DNA, the TRBD2 call made by TCRdb goes unchecked. Germline CDR1 is DFQATT and CDR2 is SNEGSKA (reference sequence). The CDR3 length is 14 residues. This CDR3 reads CSASGLAGSNEQFF.